The source of this T cell receptor beta chain is a study of breast tumors, draining lymph nodes, adjacent tissues. TCRdb processed the multiplex PCR reads anew with MiXCR; each CDR3 protein has one entry. The data contain 17,000 or so distinct CDR3 sequences, 63% of them singletons. The germline V gene encodes CDR1 DFQATT and CDR2 SNEGSKA (reference sequence). The V gene lost 4 bases and the J gene lost 1 base, with 10 bases spanning the gap. The CDR3 totals 13 residues. Notes on this clonotype: The antigen remains unidentified.

The study's findings and limits: Tumor repertoires ranked between lymph nodes and nontumor tissue in diversity, with V and J gene preferences.

Sequencing was carried out using tumor-adjacent breast tissue. This TCR was recovered from a female donor with breast cancer. Some clones in this sample may be carry-over from other donors' samples. This chain links TRBV20-1 with TRBJ1-2; D gene ambiguous. The CDR3 DNA reads as TGCAGTGCTAAAAGGGCAAATAACTATGGCTACACCTTC. Translating it yields CSAKRANNYGYTF.